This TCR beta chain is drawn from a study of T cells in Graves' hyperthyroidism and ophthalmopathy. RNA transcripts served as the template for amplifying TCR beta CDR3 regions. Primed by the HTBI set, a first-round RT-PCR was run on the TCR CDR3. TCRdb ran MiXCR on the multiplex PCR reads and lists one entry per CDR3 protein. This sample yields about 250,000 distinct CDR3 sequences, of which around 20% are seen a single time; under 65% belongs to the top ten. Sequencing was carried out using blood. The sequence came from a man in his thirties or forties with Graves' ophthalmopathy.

In DNA form, the CDR3 reads TGTGCCATCAGTGACGTATCGGACCAGAGATACAATGAGCAGTTCTTC. Translating gives CAISDVSDQRYNEQFF. The V call is TRBV10-3, the J call TRBJ2-1; no clear D gene. Germline V CDR1 and CDR2: ENHRY, SYGVKD. The CDR3 is 16 amino acids. The ends were cut back, 3 bases at V and 4 bases at J, with 16 bases in the middle.